Here is one TCR beta chain with its context. The antigen is undetermined. The data are from a study of CD8+ T cells in alopecia areata. Whole-study results and caveats: Scalp samples also yield sequences of resident alphabeta T cells from normal skin. With patients, TCR sharing proved less clear than in mice, a difference possibly related to HLA.

Extracted RNA was reverse transcribed, and the resulting cDNA served as sequencing template. Produced via immunoSEQ multiplex PCR; TCRdb's table is partial and in-frame only. The sample lists around 190,000 clones; approximately 60% were seen once. The CDR3 contains 14 residues. Between the trimmed V and J ends, which lost 0 bases and 4 bases, there was a span of 9 bases. Germline-derived CDR1 and CDR2 are ENHRY and SYGVKD. This chain connects TRBV10-3 to TRBJ1-2; weak D call: TRBD1 (5 bases). The receptor was derived from a human donor in good health. Sequencing was done on a sample of CD8+ T cells sorted from blood. The DNA of the CDR3 is TGTGCCATCAGTGAGTCCACAGGCCGCTATGGCTACACCTTC. Translating gives CAISESTGRYGYTF.